This T cell receptor (beta chain) appears in the sequencing data of a study of shared clonotypes between healthy human individuals. The study, taken as a whole, reports: Roughly 5% of naive CD4 clonotypes were shared across several donors.

Points on this clone: Its antigen remains unknown.

Samples underwent the assay at deep level. Libraries were prepared by immunoSEQ multiplex PCR; TCRdb keeps only in-frame clonotypes and omits some of them. Found here are approximately 1.4 million clones, 98% of them singletons; the top ten hold roughly 0.42%. Looked up from germline, CDR1 is SGHNT and CDR2 is YYREEE (reference sequence). The CDR3 is 15 amino acids. With V trimmed by 4 bases and J by 0 bases, 4 bases remained unmatched. The source is a man aged 25-40 years in good health. The chain has TRBV5-4 and TRBJ2-4; 7 nucleotides line up with TRBD2. The sequenced sample consisted of naive CD4+ T cells sorted from blood. Subset of the sample: CD45RA+ positively selected. This CDR3 reads CASSASGLAKNIQYF. The CDR3 DNA is TGTGCCAGCAGCGCTAGCGGTCTAGCCAAAAACATTCAGTACTTC.